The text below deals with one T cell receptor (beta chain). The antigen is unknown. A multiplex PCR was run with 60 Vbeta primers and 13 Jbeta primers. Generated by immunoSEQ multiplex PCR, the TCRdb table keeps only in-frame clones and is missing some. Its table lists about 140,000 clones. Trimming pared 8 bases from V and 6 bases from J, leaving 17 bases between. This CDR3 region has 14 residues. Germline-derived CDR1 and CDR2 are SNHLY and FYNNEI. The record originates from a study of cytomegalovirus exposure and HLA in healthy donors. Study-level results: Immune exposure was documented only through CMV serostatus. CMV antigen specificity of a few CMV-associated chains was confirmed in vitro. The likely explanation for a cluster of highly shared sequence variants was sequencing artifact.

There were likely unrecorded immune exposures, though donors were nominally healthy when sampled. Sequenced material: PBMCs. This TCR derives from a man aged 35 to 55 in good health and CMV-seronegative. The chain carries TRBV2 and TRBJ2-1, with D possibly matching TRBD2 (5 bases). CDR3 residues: CASAADSSVNEQFF. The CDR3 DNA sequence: TGTGCCAGCGCGGCGGACTCTTCGGTCAATGAGCAGTTCTTC.